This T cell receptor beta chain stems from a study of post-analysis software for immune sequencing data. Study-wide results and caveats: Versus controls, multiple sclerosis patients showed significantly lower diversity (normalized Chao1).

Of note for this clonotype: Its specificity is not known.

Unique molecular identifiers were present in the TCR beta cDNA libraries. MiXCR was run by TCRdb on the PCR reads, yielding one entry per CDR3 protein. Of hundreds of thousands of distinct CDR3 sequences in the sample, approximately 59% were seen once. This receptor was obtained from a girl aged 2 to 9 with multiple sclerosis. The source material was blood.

CDR3 in DNA: TGCGCCAGCAGCAAGACAGACGGAAACACTGAAGCTTTCTTT. It is translated as CASSKTDGNTEAFF. The V gene is TRBV5-1, the J gene TRBJ1-1; TRBD1 is a possible D gene (5 bases). Germline CDR1 is SGHRS and CDR2 is YFSETQ. CDR3 length: 14 amino acids. V dropped 4 bases and J dropped 2 bases, with 12 bases sitting between them.